A selection of T cell receptor beta chains follows, all from one sample in a study of blood T cell repertoires in COVID-19. Profiling relied on immunoSEQ multiplex PCR, and the TCRdb table lists in-frame clones only, not all of them. The data hold tens of thousands of clones, with about 80% observed a single time. The sequencing input was peripheral blood. These TCRs come from a woman aged 60-70 years with acute or convalescent COVID-19. CDR3s include the opening cysteine and the closing phenylalanine or tryptophan. Fields, in order: J gene, V gene, clone size, D gene, CDR3 DNA, CDR3 protein. D genes are given only for firm matches. Where a row states a size, it is once, few, many or the class of an expanded clone; other rows omit it.

>TRBJ2-7|TRBV27|-|TRBD1
TGTGCCAGCAGTTTAGACAGGACAGGGATCCACGAGCAGTACTTC
CASSLDRTGIHEQYF
>TRBJ1-6|TRBV30|-|TRBD1
TGTGCCTGGGACCCGGGACAGGGGGGGTCACCCCTCCACTTT
CAWDPGQGGSPLHF
>TRBJ2-1|TRBV7-7|-|TRBD2
TGTGCCAGCAGCTCCGGGTCTAGCGGTACCTACAATGAGCAGTTCTTC
CASSSGSSGTYNEQFF
>TRBJ2-3|TRBV18|-|TRBD2
TGTGCCAGCGCAAACCTGCGGGGGACAGATACGCAGTATTTT
CASANLRGTDTQYF
>TRBJ2-3|TRBV6-1|-|TRBD2
TGTGCCAGCAGTGCCCTAGCGGGGGGGCGTCGGGGCACAGATACGCAGTATTTT
CASSALAGGRRGTDTQYF
>TRBJ1-2|TRBV4-1|few|-
TGCGCCAGCAGCCATGATTCCAGGGCAGGTAACTATGGCTACACCTTC
CASSHDSRAGNYGYTF
>TRBJ2-2|TRBV6-5|once|TRBD1
TGTGCCAGCAGCACAGGGGGTGGCACCGGGGAGCTGTTTTTT
CASSTGGGTGELFF
>TRBJ1-1|TRBV19|-|-
TGTGCCAGTAGTATAGACTCAGGGTTGGCCACTGAAGCTTTCTTT
CASSIDSGLATEAFF
>TRBJ1-2|TRBV4-1|-|TRBD1
TGCGCCAGCAGCTCTCCTACGACAGGGAACTATGGCTACACCTTC
CASSSPTTGNYGYTF
>TRBJ1-3|TRBV10-3|once|TRBD1
TGTGCCATCAGTGAGGGGGACAGGACATCTGGAAACACCATATATTTT
CAISEGDRTSGNTIYF
>TRBJ1-3|TRBV5-1|-|TRBD1
TGCGCCAGCAGCGACCAGGACAGGGCTGGAAACACCATATATTTT
CASSDQDRAGNTIYF
>TRBJ2-7|TRBV6-6|once|-
TGTGCCAGCAGGCGGGACTACGAGCAGTACTTC
CASRRDYEQYF
>TRBJ1-2|TRBV10-3|-|TRBD1
TGTGCCATCAGAAGGGACAGGGGATGGAACTATGGCTACACCTTC
CAIRRDRGWNYGYTF
>TRBJ1-4|TRBV21-1|-|-
TGTGCCAGCAGCAAACAGATAGACACGAATGAAAAACTGTTTTTT
CASSKQIDTNEKLFF
>TRBJ1-1|TRBV5-1|once|TRBD1
TGCGCCAGCAGCGCCGGGACAGGGGGAGTGGCCACTGAAGCTTTCTTT
CASSAGTGGVATEAFF
>TRBJ1-1|TRBV4-1|-|-
TGCGCCAGCAGCTTTGCGGGGGGAACTGAAGCTTTCTTT
CASSFAGGTEAFF
>TRBJ2-2|TRBV2|-|-
TGTGCCAGCAGTTTAGACAGGAACACCGGGGAGCTGTTTTTT
CASSLDRNTGELFF
>TRBJ2-7|TRBV7-2|-|-
TGTGCCAGCAGCTTACGAGGGGGGGCCTTTAATGAGCAGTACTTC
CASSLRGGAFNEQYF
>TRBJ2-7|TRBV11-2|-|TRBD2
TGTGCCAGCAGCCCAACTAGCGGGGGCTCCTACGAGCAGTACTTC
CASSPTSGGSYEQYF
>TRBJ1-2|TRBV7-2|-|-
TGTGCCAGCAGCCCGACCCGGACGGGAAACTATGGCTACACCTTC
CASSPTRTGNYGYTF
>TRBJ1-1|TRBV7-8|-|-
TGTGCCAGCAGCCGAGGGGTCAGGTTGAACACTGAAGCTTTCTTT
CASSRGVRLNTEAFF
>TRBJ2-2|TRBV2|-|TRBD1
TGTGCCAGCAGTTACCAGGGGGCGAACACCGGGGAGCTGTTTTTT
CASSYQGANTGELFF
>TRBJ2-5|TRBV11-2|-|TRBD1
TGTGCCAGCAGCTTAGGTGACAGGGACCAAGAGACCCAGTACTTC
CASSLGDRDQETQYF
>TRBJ2-2|TRBV2|once|TRBD1
TGTGCCAGCAGAACAGGGGCCAACACCGGGGAGCTGTTTTTT
CASRTGANTGELFF
>TRBJ2-1|TRBV11-2|-|-
TGTGCCAGCAGCCTAAGTCCTACCTATGAGCAGTTCTTC
CASSLSPTYEQFF
>TRBJ1-1|TRBV27|-|-
TGTGCCAGCAGCGTCTCCGGGGGGAGGGTGAACACTGAAGCTTTCTTT
CASSVSGGRVNTEAFF
>TRBJ1-2|TRBV30|-|TRBD1
TGTGCCTGGATCCGGGACAGGGATCCCACCTTC
CAWIRDRDPTF
>TRBJ1-2|TRBV5-6|-|-
TGTGCCAGCAGCCCTGGGACACGGAGAGAGAACTATGGCTACACCTTC
CASSPGTRRENYGYTF
>TRBJ2-3|TRBV9|-|-
TGTGCCAGCAGCTCGTCGGGGGTGGCTCCAGATACGCAGTATTTT
CASSSSGVAPDTQYF
>TRBJ2-1|TRBV7-9|few|TRBD1
TGTGCCAGCAGCCGTCGGGACAGGGAGCGGTTCTTC
CASSRRDRERFF
>TRBJ1-5|TRBV19|-|-
TGTGCCAGTAGCAGGGAACCCTCCAATCAGCCCCAGCATTTT
CASSREPSNQPQHF
>TRBJ2-1|TRBV19|-|TRBD1
TGTGCCAGTAGTAGGCCGGGACAGGGCCCCTACAATGAGCAGTTCTTC
CASSRPGQGPYNEQFF
>TRBJ1-2|TRBV19|-|-
TGTGCCACTCAGGGCATCTCTGCCTATGGCTACACCTTC
CATQGISAYGYTF
>TRBJ1-3|TRBV27|-|-
TGTGCCAGCAGTGCCATCGGACAACTCTCTGGAAACACCATATATTTT
CASSAIGQLSGNTIYF
>TRBJ1-2|TRBV11-2|-|-
TGTGCCAGCAGCTACCGGGACCTCGGGGGCTATGGCTACACCTTC
CASSYRDLGGYGYTF
>TRBJ1-1|TRBV29-1|few|-
TGCAGCGTTGAACCAAGGGGGAGTCGCACTGAAGCTTTCTTT
CSVEPRGSRTEAFF
>TRBJ1-6|TRBV7-8|-|-
TGTGCCAGCAGCTTAGTAGCAGGGGTCTCGGGTAATTCACCCCTCCACTTT
CASSLVAGVSGNSPLHF
>TRBJ1-3|TRBV10-2|-|-
TGCGCCAGCAGTGAACTCGGACAGTCCCTTTCTGGAAACACCATATATTTT
CASSELGQSLSGNTIYF
>TRBJ1-5|TRBV14|once|-
TGTGCCAGCAGCCAAGATGGAGGGGTGAGCGGCAATCAGCCCCAGCATTTT
CASSQDGGVSGNQPQHF
>TRBJ2-3|TRBV14|-|TRBD2
TGTGCCAGCAGCCTTCTCCCCGGGACTAGCGGGGAGGATACGCAGTATTTT
CASSLLPGTSGEDTQYF
>TRBJ2-1|TRBV29-1|-|-
TGCAGCGTAAACGCCGGGAGCAATGAGCAGTTCTTC
CSVNAGSNEQFF